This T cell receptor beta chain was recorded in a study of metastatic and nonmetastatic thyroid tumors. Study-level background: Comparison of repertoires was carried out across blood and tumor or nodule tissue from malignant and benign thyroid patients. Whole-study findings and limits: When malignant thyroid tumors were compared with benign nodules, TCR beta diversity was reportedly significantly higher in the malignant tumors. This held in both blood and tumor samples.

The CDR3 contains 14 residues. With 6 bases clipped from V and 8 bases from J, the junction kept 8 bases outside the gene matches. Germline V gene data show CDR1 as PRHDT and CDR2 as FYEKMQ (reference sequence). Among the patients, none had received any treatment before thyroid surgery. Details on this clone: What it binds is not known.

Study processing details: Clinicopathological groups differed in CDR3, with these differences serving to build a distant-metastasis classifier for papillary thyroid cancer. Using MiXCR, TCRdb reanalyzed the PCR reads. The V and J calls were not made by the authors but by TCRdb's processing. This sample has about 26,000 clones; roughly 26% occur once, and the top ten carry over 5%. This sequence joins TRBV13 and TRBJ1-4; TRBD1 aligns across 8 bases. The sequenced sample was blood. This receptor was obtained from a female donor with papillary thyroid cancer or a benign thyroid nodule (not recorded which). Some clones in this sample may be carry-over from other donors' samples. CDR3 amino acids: CASSTRQGWEKLFF. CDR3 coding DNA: TGTGCCAGCAGTACTAGACAGGGGTGGGAAAAACTGTTTTTT.